These T cell receptor beta chains were read from a single sample in a study of blood T cell repertoires in COVID-19. Clones were read by immunoSEQ multiplex PCR, and TCRdb kept only the in-frame ones, dropping some. The sample lists 130,000 to 150,000 clones; 70% to 90% were seen once. The specimen was peripheral blood. The receptors derive from a woman aged 55-69 years with COVID-19, enrolled during active disease. The CDR3 runs from the conserved cysteine through the conserved F or W. A D gene is named only where the DNA matches it firmly. Size tells how often a clone was seen (once, few, many) or the class of an expanded clone, and some rows leave it out.

.	.	TRBV30	13	TRBJ2-5	TGTGCCTGGACTAGGCGTTACCAAGAGACCCAGTACTTC	CAWTRRYQETQYF
.	few	TRBV6-1	15	TRBJ2-1	TGTGCCAGCAGTGAGCAGGGGGGCGCGGGCAATGAGCAGTTCTTC	CASSEQGGAGNEQFF
.	.	TRBV29-1	13	TRBJ2-2	TGCAGCGTTGTAGCGGACGGGACCGGGGAGCTGTTTTTT	CSVVADGTGELFF
.	.	TRBV6-6	16	TRBJ1-5	TGTGCCAGCAGCGAACCGGGGGGTTATAGCAATCAGCCCCAGCATTTT	CASSEPGGYSNQPQHF
.	.	TRBV2	16	TRBJ2-5	TGTGCCAGCAGTGACACAGGTCGACGGCACCAAGAGACCCAGTACTTC	CASSDTGRRHQETQYF
.	.	TRBV6-5	14	TRBJ2-7	TGTGCCAGCAGCCTTACTCAGGGGACGGACGAGCAGTACTTC	CASSLTQGTDEQYF
TRBD2	.	TRBV5-1	15	TRBJ2-5	TGCGCCAGCTCCCCAGCGGGGGGCACCCAAGAGACCCAGTACTTC	CASSPAGGTQETQYF
.	.	TRBV9	13	TRBJ2-2	TGTGCCAGCAGCGTAGTAGGCGGCGGGGAGCTGTTTTTT	CASSVVGGGELFF
TRBD1	.	TRBV27	15	TRBJ2-1	TGTGCCAGCAGTTTGTACGGACAGGGGGCCCCTGAGCAGTTCTTC	CASSLYGQGAPEQFF
.	.	TRBV7-3	14	TRBJ1-1	TGTGCCAGCAGCATAGGGGGTTGGGGCACTGAAGCTTTCTTT	CASSIGGWGTEAFF
TRBD2	.	TRBV7-9	19	TRBJ2-2	TGTGCCAGCAGCTCCCTCCCCATGACTAGCCTGGAGGACACCGGGGAGCTGTTTTTT	CASSSLPMTSLEDTGELFF
.	few	TRBV19	17	TRBJ1-5	TGTGCCAGTAAAACACAGGGTCGGTCGGGAGGGTGGCAGCCCCAGCATTTT	CASKTQGRSGGWQPQHF
TRBD1	once	TRBV10-3	14	TRBJ1-2	TGTGCCATCAGTGAAGGGACAGGGGGGAATGGCTACACCTTC	CAISEGTGGNGYTF
.	.	TRBV5-4	15	TRBJ2-2	TGTGCCAGCAGCCAAGGGGCTTGGGGCACCGGGGAGCTGTTTTTT	CASSQGAWGTGELFF
TRBD1	once	TRBV9	15	TRBJ1-2	TGTGCCAGCAGCGTAACGTCGGGGGCAGGGGGCGGCTACACCTTC	CASSVTSGAGGGYTF
.	.	TRBV6-6	14	TRBJ2-3	TGTGCCAGCAGTTACTCGGCGGGAACAGATACGCAGTATTTT	CASSYSAGTDTQYF
TRBD1	.	TRBV4-1	15	TRBJ2-5	TGCGCCAGCAGCCAAGTACAGGGGGCCCAAGAGACCCAGTACTTC	CASSQVQGAQETQYF
TRBD2	.	TRBV4-2	17	TRBJ2-7	TGTGCCAGCAGCCAAGAAGGTCTAGCGGGGGGAACCTACGAGCAGTACTTC	CASSQEGLAGGTYEQYF
.	.	TRBV15	15	TRBJ1-5	TGTGCCACCAGCAGAACGAGCAATAGCAATCAGCCCCAGCATTTT	CATSRTSNSNQPQHF
.	.	TRBV4-1	13	TRBJ2-3	TGCGCCAGCAGCCAAGAGACACTGGATACGCAGTATTTT	CASSQETLDTQYF
.	.	TRBV5-1	16	TRBJ1-5	TGCGCCAGCAGCTTGGACCCGGGACAAGGCAATCAGCCCCAGCATTTT	CASSLDPGQGNQPQHF
.	.	TRBV18	14	TRBJ1-1	TGTGCCAGCTCACCTGCGAGACAGGAGATAGAAGCTTTCTTT	CASSPARQEIEAFF
.	few	TRBV12-5	12	TRBJ2-3	TGTGCTAGTAGCATGCGCACAGATACGCAGTATTTT	CASSMRTDTQYF
.	.	TRBV6-1	15	TRBJ1-2	TGTGCCAGCAGTGAAGAATTTCGACAGAACTATGGCTACACCTTC	CASSEEFRQNYGYTF
.	.	TRBV24-1	16	TRBJ2-3	TGTGCCACCAGTGATTTGTCGCAGTTTAGCACAGATACGCAGTATTTT	CATSDLSQFSTDTQYF
TRBD1	.	TRBV19	13	TRBJ1-1	TGTGCCAGTAGTTGGACAGGGGGAACTGAAGCTTTCTTT	CASSWTGGTEAFF
TRBD1	.	TRBV9	15	TRBJ1-2	TGTGCCAGCAGCGCTCGGGACAGGGGGGAATATGGCTACACCTTC	CASSARDRGEYGYTF
TRBD2	.	TRBV4-3	17	TRBJ2-3	TGCGCCAGCAGCCAAGACCTAGCGGGGGGGCGGACAGATACGCAGTATTTT	CASSQDLAGGRTDTQYF
TRBD1	once	TRBV3-1/TRBV3-2	17	TRBJ1-6	TGTGCCAGCAGCCATTTTTCAGACAGGGGTAACAATTCACCCCTCCACTTT	CASSHFSDRGNNSPLHF
TRBD2	.	TRBV5-6	19	TRBJ2-5	TGTGCCAGCAGCTCCCAAACTCGTAATAGCGGGGGGGCCTCAGAGACCCAGTACTTC	CASSSQTRNSGGASETQYF
TRBD2	once	TRBV10-1	15	TRBJ2-7	TGCGCCAGCAGTGGAGCGGGACTCGGAACCTACGAGCAGTACTTC	CASSGAGLGTYEQYF
.	few	TRBV30	14	TRBJ1-1	TGTGCCTTGGAGAGAGGTCCCATGAACACTGAAGCTTTCTTT	CALERGPMNTEAFF
.	.	TRBV5-1	13	TRBJ2-7	TGCGCCAGCAGCTTGGTGACAGTGTCCGAGCAGTACTTC	CASSLVTVSEQYF
.	.	TRBV27	16	TRBJ1-5	TGTGCCAGCAGTCCCAGGACAACTTATAGCAATCAGCCCCAGCATTTT	CASSPRTTYSNQPQHF
.	.	TRBV6-6	14	TRBJ1-4	TGTGCCAGCAGTTACGGTCGGGTGAATGAAAAACTGTTTTTT	CASSYGRVNEKLFF
.	.	TRBV2	15	TRBJ2-1	TGTGCCAGCAGATGGGACACAAGCTCCTACAATGAGCAGTTCTTC	CASRWDTSSYNEQFF
.	.	TRBV1	18	TRBJ2-1	TGCACCAGCAGCCAAGCCCTCCTGACCCCGCGGGGGGGTGGTGAGCAGTTCTTC	CTSSQALLTPRGGGEQFF
TRBD1	few	TRBV18	15	TRBJ1-5	TGTGCCAGCTCATACGACAGGGTTCTTGGTCAGCCCCAGCATTTT	CASSYDRVLGQPQHF
.	.	TRBV12-3/TRBV12-4	13	TRBJ1-1	TGTGCCAGCAGTTTAACAGGTTTCACTGAAGCTTTCTTT	CASSLTGFTEAFF
.	.	TRBV5-4	14	TRBJ2-3	TGTGCCAGCAGCTCCGAGGGTAGAGCAGATACGCAGTATTTT	CASSSEGRADTQYF
TRBD1	.	TRBV5-1	15	TRBJ1-2	TGCGCCAGCAGCCCCTCTGGGACAGGGGGCGCGTCCTACACCTTC	CASSPSGTGGASYTF
TRBD2	.	TRBV7-3	16	TRBJ2-5	TGTGCCAGCAGCCTCGGACTAGCGGGGAGTGGAGAGACCCAGTACTTC	CASSLGLAGSGETQYF
TRBD1	.	TRBV12-3/TRBV12-4	13	TRBJ2-7	TGTGCCAGCAGCCCGGGACAGAGAAGCGAGCAGTACTTC	CASSPGQRSEQYF
.	.	TRBV28	14	TRBJ1-1	TGTGCCAGCAGTTTGACAGCTTTGAACACTGAAGCTTTCTTT	CASSLTALNTEAFF
TRBD2	.	TRBV19	18	TRBJ2-5	TGTGCCAGTAGTCCGGGGACTAGCGGGGGCGCCGGGGGAGAGACCCAGTACTTC	CASSPGTSGGAGGETQYF
.	.	TRBV12-3/TRBV12-4	13	TRBJ1-3	TGTGCCAGCAGTTTAGAATCAGGTCAGGCCATACTTTTT	CASSLESGQAILF
TRBD2	.	TRBV5-1	15	TRBJ2-1	TGCGCCAGCAGCTTGACTAGCGGGGGGGTCAATGAGCAGTTCTTC	CASSLTSGGVNEQFF
TRBD1	.	TRBV6-1	15	TRBJ1-1	TGTGCCAGCAGTGAAGGGACAGGCTGGAACACTGAAGCTTTCTTT	CASSEGTGWNTEAFF
.	.	TRBV19	14	TRBJ1-1	TGTGCCAGTAGTACGTTAGGGGGGAACACTGAAGCTTTCTTT	CASSTLGGNTEAFF
TRBD1	.	TRBV2	14	TRBJ1-1	TGTGCCAGCTCCGAGACAGGGGCGAGGACTGAAGCTTTCTTT	CASSETGARTEAFF
.	once	TRBV5-6	14	TRBJ1-2	TGTGCCAGCAGCTTGGTGGGAGCTAACTATGGCTACACCTTC	CASSLVGANYGYTF
TRBD1	.	TRBV7-2	15	TRBJ1-5	TGTGCCAGCAGTCGTACAGGGGGTTCCAATCAGCCCCAGCATTTT	CASSRTGGSNQPQHF
TRBD1	.	TRBV10-3	17	TRBJ1-1	TGTGCCATCAGCACCGGGACAGGGGATTTCACAAACACTGAAGCTTTCTTT	CAISTGTGDFTNTEAFF
.	.	TRBV15	15	TRBJ1-5	TGTGCCACCAGTTCCACCGGGGGGTCTCGACAGCCCCAGCATTTT	CATSSTGGSRQPQHF
TRBD2	.	TRBV7-8	16	TRBJ2-3	TGTGCCAGCAGCTTTGTTCGGGGGGGACCGTCAGATACGCAGTATTTT	CASSFVRGGPSDTQYF
.	.	TRBV14	15	TRBJ2-2	TGTGCCAGCAGCCTAACCCGGGTTAACACCGGGGAGCTGTTTTTT	CASSLTRVNTGELFF
.	.	TRBV6-5	15	TRBJ1-5	TGTGCCAGCGCCCCGGTAGACTATAGCAATCAGCCCCAGCATTTT	CASAPVDYSNQPQHF
.	.	TRBV27	15	TRBJ2-3	TGTGCCAGCAGTTTAGGATCCAGAGGGCCAGATACGCAGTATTTT	CASSLGSRGPDTQYF
TRBD2	.	TRBV24-1	18	TRBJ2-2	TGTGCCACCAGTGATCTCACTAGCGGGGGGCCGAACACCGGGGAGCTGTTTTTT	CATSDLTSGGPNTGELFF